The clone carrying this T cell receptor beta chain has only a few counts. In the authors' methods: Amplification with reference gene primers provided the estimates of nucleated cell counts. Data came from immunoSEQ multiplex PCR; TCRdb stores just in-frame clones and leaves some out. V and J calls and clone size are those listed in that table; D and trimming were worked out from the DNA. In the table there are some 51,000 clones, around nine tenths of which are singletons. The sample is drawn from a study of blood T cell repertoires in COVID-19. The CDR3 is made up of 15 amino acids. The germline V gene encodes CDR1 LGHDT and CDR2 YNNKEL (reference sequence). Trimming removed 0 bases from V and 5 bases from J, with 13 bases in between.

Sample: peripheral blood. The chain is built from TRBV3-1 (or the pseudogene TRBV3-2) and TRBJ2-5; D possibly corresponds to TRBD1 (6 bases). The sequence was collected from a man aged 35 to 55 with acute or convalescent COVID-19. In DNA, the CDR3 is TGTGCCAGCAGCCAAGATGGGGGCTTCGGCGAGACCCAGTACTTC. Its translation is CASSQDGGFGETQYF.